The 11 T cell receptor beta chains below were found in one sample sequenced in a study of identical twins. TCRdb recomputed calls from the 5' RACE reads with MiXCR, one row per CDR3 protein. The sample lists 550,000 to 800,000 distinct CDR3 sequences, about 7.6% occurring once. The data were also submitted as part of a second study, on yellow fever vaccine responses in identical twins.

The sequenced sample consisted of PBMCs. Every receptor here comes from a woman under 30 in good health.

This chain links TRBV4-2 with TRBJ2-7, with D perhaps TRBD2 (5 bases). V was pared by 0 bases and J by 2 bases, with 20 bases between. Per germline, CDR1 LGHNA and CDR2 YNFKEQ. The CDR3 is made up of 18 amino acids. The CDR3 sequence is CASSQEEVGGSYTYEQYF. The CDR3 region has the DNA TGTGCCAGCAGCCAAGAAGAAGTCGGAGGTTCCTACACCTACGAGCAGTACTTC.

The sample holds many counts of this clonotype. The gene calls are TRBV7-9 and TRBJ2-3; D may be TRBD1 or TRBD2 (5 bases each). Germline lookup yields CDR1 SEHNR and CDR2 FQNEAQ (reference sequence). The CDR3 runs to 15 residues. V lost 4 bases, J lost 2 bases, and 13 bases lay in between. The CDR3 DNA sequence: TGTGCCAGCAGCTCAGGGAGAGCTTACACAGATACGCAGTATTTT. It codes for CASSSGRAYTDTQYF.

The V and J genes are TRBV20-1 and TRBJ2-3, with D tentatively TRBD1 (5 bases). The V and J ends lost 5 bases and 2 bases respectively, with 8 bases between them. The CDR3 runs 12 residues. Germline values: CDR1 DFQATT, CDR2 SNEGSKA (reference sequence). CDR3 nucleotides: TGCAGTGCTTCAGGGCCCACAGATACGCAGTATTTT. Translating it yields CSASGPTDTQYF.

The chain combines TRBV2 with TRBJ2-7; D is uncertain. The germline V gene encodes CDR1 SNHLY and CDR2 FYNNEI. V lost 6 bases to trimming and J lost 3 bases, with 15 bases between them. This CDR3 comprises 14 residues. The CDR3, as DNA: TGTGCCAGCAGCGACCTGTTCCGGAACTACGAGCAGTACTTC. The encoded protein is CASSDLFRNYEQYF. The whole variable domain, filled in from reference TRBV2 and TRBJ2-7, reads EPEVTQTPSHQVTQMGQEVILRCVPISNHLYFYWYRQILGQKVEFLVSFYNNEISEKSEIFDDQFSVERPDGSNFTLKIRSTKLEDSAMYFCASSDLFRNYEQYFGPGTRLTVT.

This chain uses TRBV25-1 with TRBJ2-1; D may be TRBD1 (5 bases). Germline loops: CDR1 MGHDK, CDR2 SYGVNS. The CDR3 is 15 residues long. V gave up 4 bases and J gave up 4 bases, with 14 bases separating them. The CDR3 DNA sequence: TGTGCCAGCAGTGGGCCATCTGGGGCTTACAATGAGCAGTTCTTC. This translates into CASSGPSGAYNEQFF.

This clonotype occurred a few times. The chain couples TRBV20-1 to TRBJ2-7; TRBD1 is a possible D gene (6 bases). From germline, CDR1 is DFQATT and CDR2 SNEGSKA (reference sequence). V shed 1 base and J shed 2 bases, with 9 bases lying between them. The CDR3 runs to 13 residues. The CDR3 protein is CSARVAGAYEQYV. The DNA of the CDR3 is TGCAGTGCTAGAGTCGCAGGGGCCTACGAGCAGTACGTC.

This clonotype was counted many times. The chain links TRBV20-1 to TRBJ2-1, with a possible D match to TRBD2 (5 bases). Germline values: CDR1 DFQATT, CDR2 SNEGSKA (reference sequence). The CDR3 covers 15 residues. The CDR3 loop is CSTEAGNQMGNEQFF. Written as DNA, the CDR3 is TGCAGCACGGAGGCTGGAAACCAAATGGGGAATGAGCAGTTCTTC.

This clonotype was seen a few times. The gene calls are TRBV6-1 and TRBJ1-1; D may be TRBD1 (6 bases). CDR1 is MNHNS, CDR2 SASEGT, per germline. CDR3 size: 14 residues. V gave up 7 bases and J gave up 3 bases, with 15 bases separating them. The CDR3 region is CASNPPGTYTEAFF. CDR3 bases: TGTGCCAGCAACCCACCCGGGACATACACTGAAGCTTTCTTT.

This clonotype was detected ten times or more. The chain recombines TRBV12-3 or TRBV12-4 with TRBJ2-7; D tentatively fits TRBD1 or TRBD2 (5 bases each). Deletions cut 3 bases from V and 0 bases from J, with 9 bases between. The CDR3 is made up of 14 amino acids. CDR3 residues: CASSFMRGSYEQYF. The CDR3 DNA follows: TGTGCCAGCAGTTTCATGAGGGGCTCCTACGAGCAGTACTTC.

This clonotype was recorded many times. J is TRBJ1-4 and V is TRBV12-3 or TRBV12-4; D uncertain. This CDR3 has 14 amino acids. V was clipped by 5 bases and J by 5 bases, with 12 bases between them. This CDR3 reads CASSTRGLNEKLFF. The DNA of the CDR3 is TGTGCCAGCAGTACCAGAGGCTTAAATGAAAAACTGTTTTTT.

This clonotype has a count of ten or more. The V gene is TRBV7-8, the J gene TRBJ1-6; no reliable D call. The germline V gene has CDR1 SGHVS and CDR2 FQNEAQ. V lost 2 bases and J lost 7, with 12 bases in between. CDR3 length equals 15 residues. CDR3 residues: CASSLSYGSNSPLHF. DNA of the CDR3: TGTGCCAGCAGCTTATCTTACGGTTCCAATTCACCCCTCCACTTT.